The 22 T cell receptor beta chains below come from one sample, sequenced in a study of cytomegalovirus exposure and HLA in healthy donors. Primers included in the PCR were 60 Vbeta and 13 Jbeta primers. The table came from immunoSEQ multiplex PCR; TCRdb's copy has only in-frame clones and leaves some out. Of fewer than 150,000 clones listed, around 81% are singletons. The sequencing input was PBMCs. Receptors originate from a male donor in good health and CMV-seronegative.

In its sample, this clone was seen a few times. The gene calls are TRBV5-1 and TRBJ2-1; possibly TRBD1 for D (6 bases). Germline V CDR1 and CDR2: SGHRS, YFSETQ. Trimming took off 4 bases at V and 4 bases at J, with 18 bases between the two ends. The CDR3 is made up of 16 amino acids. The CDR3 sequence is CASSRIQGSTYNEQFF. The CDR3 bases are TGCGCCAGCAGCCGAATACAGGGCTCCACTTACAATGAGCAGTTCTTC.

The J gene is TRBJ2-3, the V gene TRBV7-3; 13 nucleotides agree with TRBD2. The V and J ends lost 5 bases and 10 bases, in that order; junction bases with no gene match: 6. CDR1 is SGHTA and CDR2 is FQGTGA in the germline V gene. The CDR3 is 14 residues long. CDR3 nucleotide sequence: TGTGCCAGCAGCCTTCGACTAGCGGGGGGCGCGCAGTATTTT. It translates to CASSLRLAGGAQYF.

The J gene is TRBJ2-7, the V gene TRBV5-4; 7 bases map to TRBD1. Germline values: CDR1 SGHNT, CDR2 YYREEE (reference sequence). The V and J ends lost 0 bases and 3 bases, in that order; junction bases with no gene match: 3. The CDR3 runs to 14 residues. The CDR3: CASSLGQGVYEQYF. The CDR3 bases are TGTGCCAGCAGCTTGGGGCAGGGGGTCTACGAGCAGTACTTC.

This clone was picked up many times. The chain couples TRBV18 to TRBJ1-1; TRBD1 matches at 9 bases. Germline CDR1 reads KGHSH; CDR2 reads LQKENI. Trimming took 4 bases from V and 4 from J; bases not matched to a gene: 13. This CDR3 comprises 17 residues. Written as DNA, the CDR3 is TGTGCCAGCTCACTTTCCACAGGGGGCGAGGGGGTCACTGAAGCTTTCTTT. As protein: CASSLSTGGEGVTEAFF. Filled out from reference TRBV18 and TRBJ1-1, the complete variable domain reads NAGVMQNPRHLVRRRGQEARLRCSPMKGHSHVYWYRQLPEEGLKFMVYLQKENIIDESGMPKERFSAEFPKEGPSILRIQQVVRGDSAAYFCASSLSTGGEGVTEAFFGQGTRLTVV.

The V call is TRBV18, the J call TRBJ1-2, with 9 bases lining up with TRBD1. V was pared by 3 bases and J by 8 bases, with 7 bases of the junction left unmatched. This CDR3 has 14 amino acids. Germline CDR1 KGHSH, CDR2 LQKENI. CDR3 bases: TGTGCCAGCTCACCTAGGACAGGGGATAGAGGCTACACCTTC. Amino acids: CASSPRTGDRGYTF.

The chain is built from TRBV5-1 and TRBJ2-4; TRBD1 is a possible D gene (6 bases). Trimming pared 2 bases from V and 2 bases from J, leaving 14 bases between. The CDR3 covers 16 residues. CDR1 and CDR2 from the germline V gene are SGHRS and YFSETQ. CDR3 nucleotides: TGCGCCAGCAGCTTAACGTCTGGGACATCCAAAAACATTCAGTACTTC. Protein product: CASSLTSGTSKNIQYF.

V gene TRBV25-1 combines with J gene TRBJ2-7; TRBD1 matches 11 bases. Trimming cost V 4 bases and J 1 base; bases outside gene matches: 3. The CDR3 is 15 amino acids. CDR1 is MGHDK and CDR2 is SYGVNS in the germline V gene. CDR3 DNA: TGTGCCAGCAGTGGAAGGGACAGGGGGTCCTACGAGCAGTACTTC. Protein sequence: CASSGRDRGSYEQYF.

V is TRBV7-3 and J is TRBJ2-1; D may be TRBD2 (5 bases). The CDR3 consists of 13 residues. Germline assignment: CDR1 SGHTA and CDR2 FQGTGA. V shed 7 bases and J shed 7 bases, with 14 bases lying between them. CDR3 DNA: TGTGCCAGCAATCTCGGGGTAGGAAATGAGCAGTTCTTC. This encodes CASNLGVGNEQFF.

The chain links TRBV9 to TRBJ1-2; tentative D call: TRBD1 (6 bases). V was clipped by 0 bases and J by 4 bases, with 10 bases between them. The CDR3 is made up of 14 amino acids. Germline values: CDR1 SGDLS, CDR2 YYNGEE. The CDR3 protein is CASSVAPTGYGYTF. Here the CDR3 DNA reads TGTGCCAGCAGCGTAGCACCGACAGGCTATGGCTACACCTTC.

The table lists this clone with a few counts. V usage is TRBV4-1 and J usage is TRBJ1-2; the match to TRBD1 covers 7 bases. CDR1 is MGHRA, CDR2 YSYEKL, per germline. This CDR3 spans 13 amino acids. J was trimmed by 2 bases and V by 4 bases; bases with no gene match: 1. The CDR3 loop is CASSPQGNYGYTF. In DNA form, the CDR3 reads TGCGCCAGCAGCCCACAGGGGAACTATGGCTACACCTTC.

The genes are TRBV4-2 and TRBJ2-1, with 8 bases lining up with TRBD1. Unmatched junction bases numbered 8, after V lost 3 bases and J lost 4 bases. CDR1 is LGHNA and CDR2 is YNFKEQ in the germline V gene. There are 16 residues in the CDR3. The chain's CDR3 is CASSQLIGQGYNEQFF. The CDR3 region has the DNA TGTGCCAGCAGCCAGCTTATCGGACAGGGATACAATGAGCAGTTCTTC.

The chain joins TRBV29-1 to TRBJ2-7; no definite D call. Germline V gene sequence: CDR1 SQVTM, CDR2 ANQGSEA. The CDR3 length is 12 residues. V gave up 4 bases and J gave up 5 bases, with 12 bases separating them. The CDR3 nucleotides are TGCAGCGTTGTGGCAGGCCATAACGAGCAGTACTTC. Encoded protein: CSVVAGHNEQYF.

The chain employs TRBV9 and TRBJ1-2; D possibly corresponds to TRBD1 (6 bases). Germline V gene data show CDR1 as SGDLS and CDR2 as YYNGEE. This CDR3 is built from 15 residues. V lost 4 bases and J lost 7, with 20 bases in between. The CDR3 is CASSPQNQGIIGYTF. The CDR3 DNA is TGTGCCAGCAGCCCCCAGAACCAGGGGATTATTGGCTACACCTTC.

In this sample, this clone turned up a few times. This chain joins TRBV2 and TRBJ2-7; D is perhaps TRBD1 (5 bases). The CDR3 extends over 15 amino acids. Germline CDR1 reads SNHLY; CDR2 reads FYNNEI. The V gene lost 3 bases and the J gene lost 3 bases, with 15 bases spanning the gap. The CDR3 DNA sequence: TGTGCCAGCAGTGATTTAGACAGCGCAGACTACGAGCAGTACTTC. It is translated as CASSDLDSADYEQYF.

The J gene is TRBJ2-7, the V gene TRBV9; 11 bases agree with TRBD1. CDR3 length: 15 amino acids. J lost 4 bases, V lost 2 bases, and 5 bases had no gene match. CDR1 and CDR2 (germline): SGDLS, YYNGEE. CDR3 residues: CASSVGQGAIYEQYF. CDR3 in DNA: TGTGCCAGCAGCGTCGGACAGGGGGCTATTTACGAGCAGTACTTC.

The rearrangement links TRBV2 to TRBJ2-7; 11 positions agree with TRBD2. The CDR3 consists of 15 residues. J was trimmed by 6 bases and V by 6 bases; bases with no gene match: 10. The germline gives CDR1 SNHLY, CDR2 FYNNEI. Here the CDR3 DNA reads TGTGCCAGCAGCCCGATGGGACTAGCGGCTTTCGAGCAGTACTTC. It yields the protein CASSPMGLAAFEQYF.

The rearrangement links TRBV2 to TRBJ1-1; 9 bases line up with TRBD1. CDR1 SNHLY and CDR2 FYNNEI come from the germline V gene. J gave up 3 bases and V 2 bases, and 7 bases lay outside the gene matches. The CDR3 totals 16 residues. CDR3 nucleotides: TGTGCCAGCAGTGAATTCGACAGGGGGGATGACACTGAAGCTTTCTTT. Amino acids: CASSEFDRGDDTEAFF.

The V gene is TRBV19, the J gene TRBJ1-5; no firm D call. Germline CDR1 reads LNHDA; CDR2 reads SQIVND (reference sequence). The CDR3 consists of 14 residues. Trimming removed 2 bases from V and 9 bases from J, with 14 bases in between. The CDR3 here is CASSISSSSRPQHF. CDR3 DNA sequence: TGTGCCAGTAGTATAAGTTCTTCCAGTCGGCCCCAGCATTTT.

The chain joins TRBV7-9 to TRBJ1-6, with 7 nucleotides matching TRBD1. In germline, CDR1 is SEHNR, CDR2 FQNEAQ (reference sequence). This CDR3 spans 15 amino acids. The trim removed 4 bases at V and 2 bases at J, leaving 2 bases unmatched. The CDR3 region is CASSSTGPYNSPLHF. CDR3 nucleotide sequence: TGTGCCAGCAGCTCGACAGGGCCCTATAATTCACCCCTCCACTTT.

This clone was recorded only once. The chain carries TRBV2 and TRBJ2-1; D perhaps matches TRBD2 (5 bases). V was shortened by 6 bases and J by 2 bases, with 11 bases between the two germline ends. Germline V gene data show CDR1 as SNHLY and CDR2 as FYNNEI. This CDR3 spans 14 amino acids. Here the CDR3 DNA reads TGTGCCAGCAGGATCGGGGTAGCCTACAATGAGCAGTTCTTC. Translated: CASRIGVAYNEQFF.

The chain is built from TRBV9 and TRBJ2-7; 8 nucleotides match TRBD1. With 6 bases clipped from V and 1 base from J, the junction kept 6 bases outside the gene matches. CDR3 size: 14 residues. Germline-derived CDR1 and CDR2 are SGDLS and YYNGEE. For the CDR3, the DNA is TGTGCCAGCACCGCCGGGACAGGTTCCTACGAGCAGTACTTC. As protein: CASTAGTGSYEQYF. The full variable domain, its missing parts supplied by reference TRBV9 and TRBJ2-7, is DSGVTQTPKHLITATGQRVTLRCSPRSGDLSVYWYQQSLDQGLQFLIQYYNGEERAKGNILERFSAQQFPDLHSELNLSSLELGDSALYFCASTAGTGSYEQYFGPGTRLTVT.

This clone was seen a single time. The CDR3 region has the DNA TGTGCCAGCAGGGGGACTAACCAAGAGACCCAGTACTTC. The encoded protein is CASRGTNQETQYF. This chain links TRBV27 with TRBJ2-5, with 7 bases matching TRBD2. This CDR3 is built from 13 residues. Germline V CDR1 and CDR2: MNHEY, SMNVEV (reference sequence). The junction had 1 base not matched to a gene; V was cut back by 6 bases and J by 0 bases.